A selection of T cell receptor beta chains follows, all from one sample in a study of blood T cell repertoires in COVID-19. Here immunoSEQ multiplex PCR was the method, and the copy in TCRdb shows in-frame clones only, minus some. The sample consists of a few hundred thousand clones, roughly 88% of them appearing once. Sequenced sample: PBMCs or T cells enriched from blood (not recorded which). These receptors all come from a woman aged 50 to 65 who had recovered from COVID-19. Each CDR3 is given with its conserved first and last residue. D genes are given only for firm matches. Size values are once, few and many counts, or a class for expanded clones, and some rows have none.

TRBJ2-7,.,.,TRBV27,TGTGCCAGCAGTTTAGCGGGGAAATTGGGCTACGAGCAGTACTTC,CASSLAGKLGYEQYF
TRBJ2-6,TRBD1,.,TRBV9,TGTGCCAGCAGCCTCTTTCCGGACAGGGGGCTCTCTGGGGCCAACGTCCTGACTTTC,CASSLFPDRGLSGANVLTF
TRBJ1-1,.,.,TRBV5-1,TGCGCCAGCAGCTTGGCAGGTTCTATGAACACTGAAGCTTTCTTT,CASSLAGSMNTEAFF
TRBJ2-7,.,.,TRBV11-3,TGTGCCAGCAGCTTAGAAGCTGGCTACGAGCAGTACTTC,CASSLEAGYEQYF
TRBJ1-6,TRBD1,.,TRBV6-6,TGTGCCAGCAGTTTCGGACAGGCCAAGTATAATTCACCCCTCCACTTT,CASSFGQAKYNSPLHF
TRBJ2-7,.,few,TRBV12-3/TRBV12-4,TGTGCCAGCAGCCTCAGGGTCCCGGAGCAGTACTTC,CASSLRVPEQYF
TRBJ2-3,TRBD2,.,TRBV5-4,TGTGCCGGGCTAGCGGATACTCGGGGGGATACGCAGTATTTT,CAGLADTRGDTQYF
TRBJ2-3,TRBD2,.,TRBV5-1,TGCGCCAGCAGCCTAGCGGGAAGCACAGATACGCAGTATTTT,CASSLAGSTDTQYF
TRBJ2-2,TRBD1,.,TRBV29-1,TGCAGCGTTGAATATCGCCGACAGGGGAACACCGGGGAGCTGTTTTTT,CSVEYRRQGNTGELFF
TRBJ2-5,TRBD1,.,TRBV19,TGTGCCAGTAGTATGCGACAGGGGTCCCAAGAGACCCAGTACTTC,CASSMRQGSQETQYF
TRBJ1-1,.,.,TRBV29-1,TGCAGCGTTGATACATTACAGGGGAACACTGAAGCTTTCTTT,CSVDTLQGNTEAFF
TRBJ2-1,TRBD2,.,TRBV9,TGTGCCAGCAGCGTATTGGCGGGAGGGCCGACTGGCCATGAGCAGTTCTTC,CASSVLAGGPTGHEQFF
TRBJ2-7,.,.,TRBV7-9,TGTGCCAGCAGCTTAGGGGGGCGCGTCCCTACGGAGCAGTACTTC,CASSLGGRVPTEQYF
TRBJ1-5,TRBD1,.,TRBV27,TGTGCCAGCAGTGGGACAGGGGGGATAAGCAATCAGCCCCAGCATTTT,CASSGTGGISNQPQHF
TRBJ2-3,.,.,TRBV5-3,TGTGCCAGAAGCTTGGGTCTCAGGGACTCTAGCACAGATACGCAGTATTTT,CARSLGLRDSSTDTQYF